This TCR beta chain was identified in a study of T-cell memory formation after mild COVID-19. TCRdb recomputed calls from the 5' RACE reads with MiXCR, one row per CDR3 protein. The sample lists roughly 310,000 distinct CDR3 sequences; roughly 15% were seen once. CDR3 length: 14 amino acids. CDR1 MNHNY and CDR2 SVGAGI come from the germline V gene (reference sequence). J lost 4 bases, V lost 8 bases, and 6 bases had no gene match. This TCR derives from a young man who had mild COVID-19 (a few samples of this study predate the infection). Cell type and time point are not known. The chain joins TRBV6-6 to TRBJ2-2; 8 bases line up with TRBD1. The sample comprised PBMCs or a T cell subset sorted from them (not recorded which). CDR3 bases: TGTGCCAGCGATAGACAGGGGACCACCGGGGAGCTGTTTTTT. Its translation: CASDRQGTTGELFF.